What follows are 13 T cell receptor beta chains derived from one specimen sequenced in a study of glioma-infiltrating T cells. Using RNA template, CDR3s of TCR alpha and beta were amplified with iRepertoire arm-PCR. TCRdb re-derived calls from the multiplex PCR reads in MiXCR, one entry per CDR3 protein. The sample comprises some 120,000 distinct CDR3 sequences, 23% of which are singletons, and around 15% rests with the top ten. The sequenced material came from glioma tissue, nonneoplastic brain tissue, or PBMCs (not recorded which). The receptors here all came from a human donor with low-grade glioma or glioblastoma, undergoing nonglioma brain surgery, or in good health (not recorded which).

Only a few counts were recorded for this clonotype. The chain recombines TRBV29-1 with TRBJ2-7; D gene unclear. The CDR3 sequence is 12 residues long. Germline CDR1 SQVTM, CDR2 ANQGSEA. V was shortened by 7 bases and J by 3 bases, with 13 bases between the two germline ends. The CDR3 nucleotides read TGCAGCGCCGGCAGGTCTGTCTACGAGCAGTACTTC. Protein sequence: CSAGRSVYEQYF.

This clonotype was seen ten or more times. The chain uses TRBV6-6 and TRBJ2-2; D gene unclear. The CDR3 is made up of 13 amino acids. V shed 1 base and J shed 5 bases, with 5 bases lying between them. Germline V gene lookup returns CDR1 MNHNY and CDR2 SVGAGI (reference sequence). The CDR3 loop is CASSYLVTGELFF. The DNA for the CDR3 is TGTGCCAGCAGTTACTTGGTAACCGGGGAGCTGTTTTTT.

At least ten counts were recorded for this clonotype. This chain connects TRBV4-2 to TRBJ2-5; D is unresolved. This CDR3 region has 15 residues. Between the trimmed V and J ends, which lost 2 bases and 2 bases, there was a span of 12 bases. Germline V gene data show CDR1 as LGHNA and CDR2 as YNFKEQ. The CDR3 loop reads CASSQQSGVQETQYF. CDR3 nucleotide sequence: TGTGCCAGCAGCCAACAATCAGGCGTACAAGAGACCCAGTACTTC.

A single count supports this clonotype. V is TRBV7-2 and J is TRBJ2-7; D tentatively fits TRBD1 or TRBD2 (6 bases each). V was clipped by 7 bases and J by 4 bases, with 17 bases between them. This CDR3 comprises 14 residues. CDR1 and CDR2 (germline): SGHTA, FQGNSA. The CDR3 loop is CASTPRGGTYEQYF. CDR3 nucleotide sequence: TGTGCCAGCACCCCCAGAGGGGGGACGTACGAGCAGTACTTC.

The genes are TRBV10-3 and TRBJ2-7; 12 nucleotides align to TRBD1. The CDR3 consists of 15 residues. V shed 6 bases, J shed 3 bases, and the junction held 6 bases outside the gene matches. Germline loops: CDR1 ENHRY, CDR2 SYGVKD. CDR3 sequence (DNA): TGTGCCATCAGGCCCGGGACAGGGGGCGACTACGAGCAGTACTTC. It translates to CAIRPGTGGDYEQYF.

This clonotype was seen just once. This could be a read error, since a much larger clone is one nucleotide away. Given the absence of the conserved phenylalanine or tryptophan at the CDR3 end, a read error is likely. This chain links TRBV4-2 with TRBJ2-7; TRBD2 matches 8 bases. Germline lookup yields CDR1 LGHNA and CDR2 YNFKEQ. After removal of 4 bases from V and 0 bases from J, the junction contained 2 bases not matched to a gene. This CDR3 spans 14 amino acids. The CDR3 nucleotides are TGTGCCAGCAGCCGCGGGACTAGCTCCTACGAGCAGTACCTC. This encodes CASSRGTSSYEQYL.

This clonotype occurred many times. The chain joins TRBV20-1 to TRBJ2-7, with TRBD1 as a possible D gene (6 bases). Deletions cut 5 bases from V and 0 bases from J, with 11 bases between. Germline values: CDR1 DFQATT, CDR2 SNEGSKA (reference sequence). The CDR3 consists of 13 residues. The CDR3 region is CSAQRDNSYEQYF. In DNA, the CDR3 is TGCAGTGCTCAAAGGGACAACTCCTACGAGCAGTACTTC.

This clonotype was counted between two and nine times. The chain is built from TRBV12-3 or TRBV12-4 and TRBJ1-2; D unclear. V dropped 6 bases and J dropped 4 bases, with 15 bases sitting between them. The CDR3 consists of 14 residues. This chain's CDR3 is CASSPAGEGYGYTF. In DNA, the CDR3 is TGTGCCAGCAGCCCTGCCGGAGAGGGCTATGGCTACACCTTC.

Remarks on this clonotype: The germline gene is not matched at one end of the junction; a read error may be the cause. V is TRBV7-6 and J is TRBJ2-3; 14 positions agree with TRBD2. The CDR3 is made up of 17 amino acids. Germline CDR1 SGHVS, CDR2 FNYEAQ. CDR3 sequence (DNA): TGTGCCAGCGGCTACCGGACTAGCGGGAGGAGCACAGATAAGCAGTATTTT. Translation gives CASGYRTSGRSTDKQYF.

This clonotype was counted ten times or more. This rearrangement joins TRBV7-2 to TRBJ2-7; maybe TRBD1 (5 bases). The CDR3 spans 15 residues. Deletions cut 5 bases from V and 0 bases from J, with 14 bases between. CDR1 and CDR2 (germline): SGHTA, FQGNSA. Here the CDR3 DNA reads TGTGCCAGCAGCAGAGACAGACATAGCTCCTACGAGCAGTACTTC. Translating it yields CASSRDRHSSYEQYF.

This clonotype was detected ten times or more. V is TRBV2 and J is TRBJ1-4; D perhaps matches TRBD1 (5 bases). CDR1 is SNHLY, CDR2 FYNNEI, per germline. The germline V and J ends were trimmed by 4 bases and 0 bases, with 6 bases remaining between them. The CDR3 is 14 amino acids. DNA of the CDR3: TGTGCCAGCAGTGGACAGACAACTAATGAAAAACTGTTTTTT. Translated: CASSGQTTNEKLFF. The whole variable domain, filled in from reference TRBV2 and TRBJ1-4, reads EPEVTQTPSHQVTQMGQEVILRCVPISNHLYFYWYRQILGQKVEFLVSFYNNEISEKSEIFDDQFSVERPDGSNFTLKIRSTKLEDSAMYFCASSGQTTNEKLFFGSGTQLSVL.

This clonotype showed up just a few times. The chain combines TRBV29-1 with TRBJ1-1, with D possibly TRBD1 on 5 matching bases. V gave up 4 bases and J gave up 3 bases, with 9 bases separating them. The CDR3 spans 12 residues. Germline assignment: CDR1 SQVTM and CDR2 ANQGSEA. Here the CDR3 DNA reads TGCAGCGTTGTAAGGGGTTACACTGAAGCTTTCTTT. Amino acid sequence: CSVVRGYTEAFF.

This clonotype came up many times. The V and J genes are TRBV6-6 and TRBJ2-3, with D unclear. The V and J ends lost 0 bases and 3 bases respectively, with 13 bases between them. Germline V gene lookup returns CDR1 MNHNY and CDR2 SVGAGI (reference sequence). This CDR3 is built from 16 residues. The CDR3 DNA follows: TGTGCCAGCAGTTACTCGGGTCCAGAATTAACAGATACGCAGTATTTT. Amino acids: CASSYSGPELTDTQYF.